The clone carrying this T cell receptor beta chain has ten or more counts. This specimen comes from a study of blood T cells in healthy people across ages. For the second PCR, which ran for roughly 6 to 12 cycles, a sample-barcoded 5' primer and a J-beta primer mix were used. TCRdb reprocessed the 5' RACE reads with MiXCR, giving one entry per CDR3 protein. The data contain roughly 800,000 distinct CDR3 sequences, under 30% of them seen just once; the ten biggest clones take up roughly 3.1%. Germline CDR1 SGHVS, CDR2 FQNEAQ. This CDR3 is built from 14 residues. V was shortened by 2 bases and J by 3 bases, with 11 bases between the two germline ends. This sample also belongs to another study, concerning T cells of mothers and their children. Per that study: Within related and unrelated pairs, thymic selection shapes TCR recombination output in a similar way.

The source of this sequence is a boy aged 5-17 years in good health. J is TRBJ2-7 and V is TRBV7-8; D not resolved. Source material: blood. The CDR3 region is CASSLMGSGYEQYF. The CDR3 DNA follows: TGTGCCAGCAGCTTAATGGGGTCGGGCTACGAGCAGTACTTC.